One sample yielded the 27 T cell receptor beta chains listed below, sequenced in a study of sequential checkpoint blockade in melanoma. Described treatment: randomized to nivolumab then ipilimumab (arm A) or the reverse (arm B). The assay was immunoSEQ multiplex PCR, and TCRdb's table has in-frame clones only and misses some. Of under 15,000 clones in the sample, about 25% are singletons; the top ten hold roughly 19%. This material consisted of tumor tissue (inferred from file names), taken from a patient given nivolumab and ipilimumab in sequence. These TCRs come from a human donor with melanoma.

Here the CDR3 DNA reads TGTGCCAGCAGCCGAGGCAGCGGGGGGACTCCGCTGTCTGGGGCCAACGTCCTGACTTTC. Protein sequence: CASSRGSGGTPLSGANVLTF. The J gene is TRBJ2-6, the V gene TRBV28; 9 nucleotides agree with TRBD2. Germline V gene lookup returns CDR1 MDHEN and CDR2 SYDVKM. The CDR3 spans 20 residues. V gave up 6 bases and J gave up 1 base; unmatched junction bases: 16.

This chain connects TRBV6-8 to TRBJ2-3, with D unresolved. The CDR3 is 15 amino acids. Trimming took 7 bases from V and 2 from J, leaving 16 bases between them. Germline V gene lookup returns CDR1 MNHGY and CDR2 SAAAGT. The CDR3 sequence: CASTSGSGNTDTQYF. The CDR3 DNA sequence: TGTGCCAGCACCTCCGGGTCCGGTAACACAGATACGCAGTATTTT.

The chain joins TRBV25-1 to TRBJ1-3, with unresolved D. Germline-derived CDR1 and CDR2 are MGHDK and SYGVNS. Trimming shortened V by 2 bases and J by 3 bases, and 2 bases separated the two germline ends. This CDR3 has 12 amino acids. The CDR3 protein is CASSEGGNTIYF. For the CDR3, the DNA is TGTGCCAGCAGTGAAGGTGGAAACACCATATATTTT. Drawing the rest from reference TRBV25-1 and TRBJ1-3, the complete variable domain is EADIYQTPRYLVIGTGKKITLECSQTMGHDKMYWYQQDPGMELHLIHYSYGVNSTEKGDLSSESTVSRIRTEHFPLTLESARPSHTSQYLCASSEGGNTIYFGEGSWLTVV.

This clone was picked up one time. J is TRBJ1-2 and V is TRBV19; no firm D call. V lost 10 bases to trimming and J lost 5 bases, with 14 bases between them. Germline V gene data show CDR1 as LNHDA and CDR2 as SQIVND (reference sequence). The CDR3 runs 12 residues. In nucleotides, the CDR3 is TGTGCCACTAGGGAGTATCTATATGGCTACACCTTC. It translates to CATREYLYGYTF.

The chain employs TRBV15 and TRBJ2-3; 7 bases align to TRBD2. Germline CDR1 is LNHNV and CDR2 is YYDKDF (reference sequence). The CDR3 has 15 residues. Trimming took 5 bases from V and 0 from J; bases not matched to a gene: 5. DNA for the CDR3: TGTGCCACCAGCCCAGCGGGGAGTAGCACAGATACGCAGTATTTT. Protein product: CATSPAGSSTDTQYF.

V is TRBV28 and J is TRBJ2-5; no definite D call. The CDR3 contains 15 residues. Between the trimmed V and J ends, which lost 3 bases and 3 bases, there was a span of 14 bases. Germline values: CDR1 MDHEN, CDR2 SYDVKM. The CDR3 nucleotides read TGTGCCAGCAGTTTGGTGGGGTTAGGTGAAGAGACCCAGTACTTC. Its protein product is CASSLVGLGEETQYF.

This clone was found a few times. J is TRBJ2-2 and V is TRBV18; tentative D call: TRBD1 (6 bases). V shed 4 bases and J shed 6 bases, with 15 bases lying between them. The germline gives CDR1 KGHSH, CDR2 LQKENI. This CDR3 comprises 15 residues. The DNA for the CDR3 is TGTGCCAGCTCACGGAACAGGGTTATCCCCGGGGAGCTGTTTTTT. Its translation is CASSRNRVIPGELFF.

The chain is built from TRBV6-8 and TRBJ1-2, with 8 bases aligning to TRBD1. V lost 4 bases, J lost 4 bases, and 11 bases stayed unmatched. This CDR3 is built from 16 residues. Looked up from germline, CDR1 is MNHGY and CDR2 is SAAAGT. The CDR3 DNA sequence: TGTGCCAGCAGTTTCCTAGGGCAGCAGGGGGCCTATGGCTACACCTTC. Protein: CASSFLGQQGAYGYTF.

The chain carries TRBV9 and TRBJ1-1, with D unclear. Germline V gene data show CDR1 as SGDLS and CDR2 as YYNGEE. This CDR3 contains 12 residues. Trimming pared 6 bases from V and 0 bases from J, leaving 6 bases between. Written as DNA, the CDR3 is TGTGCCAGCAAAAGGGTGAACACTGAAGCTTTCTTT. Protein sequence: CASKRVNTEAFF.

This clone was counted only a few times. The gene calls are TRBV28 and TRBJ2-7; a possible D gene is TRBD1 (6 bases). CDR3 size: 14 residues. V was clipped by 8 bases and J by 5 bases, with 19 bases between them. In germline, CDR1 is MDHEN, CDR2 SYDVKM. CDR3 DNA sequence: TGTGCCAGCGGCCAAGGAAACAGGGTGAACGAGCAGTACGTC. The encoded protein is CASGQGNRVNEQYV.

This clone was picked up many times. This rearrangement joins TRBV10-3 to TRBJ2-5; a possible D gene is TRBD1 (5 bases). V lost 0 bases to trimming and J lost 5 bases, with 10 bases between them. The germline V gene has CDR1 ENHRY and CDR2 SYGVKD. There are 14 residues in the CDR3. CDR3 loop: CAISESREEETQYF. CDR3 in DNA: TGTGCCATCAGTGAGTCCAGGGAAGAGGAGACCCAGTACTTC.

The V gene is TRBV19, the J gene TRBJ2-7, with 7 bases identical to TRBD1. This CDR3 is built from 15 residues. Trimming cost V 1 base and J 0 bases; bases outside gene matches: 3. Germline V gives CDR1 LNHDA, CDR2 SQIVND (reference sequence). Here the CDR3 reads CASSIVAGGSYEQYF. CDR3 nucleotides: TGTGCCAGTAGTATAGTCGCAGGGGGCTCCTACGAGCAGTACTTC.

The CDR3 loop reads CASSPLKEGSYTF. As DNA, the CDR3 is TGTGCCAGCTCACCATTGAAGGAGGGGAGCTACACCTTC. This rearrangement joins TRBV18 to TRBJ1-2, with D tentatively TRBD1 (5 bases). Germline V gives CDR1 KGHSH, CDR2 LQKENI. The V end lost 2 bases, the J end lost 9 bases, and 13 bases lay between the germline ends. The CDR3 is made up of 13 amino acids.

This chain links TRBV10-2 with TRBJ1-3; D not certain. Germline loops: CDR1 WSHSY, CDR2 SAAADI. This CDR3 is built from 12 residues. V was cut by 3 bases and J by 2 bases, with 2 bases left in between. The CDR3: CASSDPGNTIYF. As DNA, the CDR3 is TGCGCCAGCAGTGACCCTGGAAACACCATATATTTT.

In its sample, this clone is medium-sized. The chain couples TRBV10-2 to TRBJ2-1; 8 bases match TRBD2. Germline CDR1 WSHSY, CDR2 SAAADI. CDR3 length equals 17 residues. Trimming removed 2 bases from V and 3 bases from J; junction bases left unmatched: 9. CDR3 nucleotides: TGCGCCAGCAGTGAGAACCCTGGGGCGGGGGGCTACAATGAGCAGTTCTTC. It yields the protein CASSENPGAGGYNEQFF.

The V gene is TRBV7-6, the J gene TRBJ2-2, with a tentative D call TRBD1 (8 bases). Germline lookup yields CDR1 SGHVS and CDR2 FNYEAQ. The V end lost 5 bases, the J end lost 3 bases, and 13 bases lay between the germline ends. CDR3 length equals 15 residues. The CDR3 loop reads CASSATGGDTGELFF. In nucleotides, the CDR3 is TGTGCCAGCAGCGCCACAGGGGGGGACACCGGGGAGCTGTTTTTT.

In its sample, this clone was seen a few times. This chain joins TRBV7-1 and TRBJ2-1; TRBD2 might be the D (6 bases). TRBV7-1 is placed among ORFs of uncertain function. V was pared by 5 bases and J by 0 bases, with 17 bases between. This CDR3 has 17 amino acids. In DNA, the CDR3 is TGTGCCAGCAGCCCGCGACGACGGGAGAGCTCCTACAATGAGCAGTTCTTC. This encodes CASSPRRRESSYNEQFF.

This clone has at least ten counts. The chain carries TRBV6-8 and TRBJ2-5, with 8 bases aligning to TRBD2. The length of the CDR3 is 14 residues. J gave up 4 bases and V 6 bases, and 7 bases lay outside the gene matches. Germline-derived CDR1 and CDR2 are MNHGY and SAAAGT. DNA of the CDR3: TGTGCCAGCAGACCCGGGACTAGGGGAGAGACCCAGTACTTC. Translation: CASRPGTRGETQYF.

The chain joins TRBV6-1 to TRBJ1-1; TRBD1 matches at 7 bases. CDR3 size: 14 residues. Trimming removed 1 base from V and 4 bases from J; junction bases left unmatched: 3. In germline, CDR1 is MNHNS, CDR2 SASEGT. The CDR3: CASSEVGQFTEAFF. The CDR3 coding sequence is TGTGCCAGCAGTGAAGTGGGACAGTTCACTGAAGCTTTCTTT.

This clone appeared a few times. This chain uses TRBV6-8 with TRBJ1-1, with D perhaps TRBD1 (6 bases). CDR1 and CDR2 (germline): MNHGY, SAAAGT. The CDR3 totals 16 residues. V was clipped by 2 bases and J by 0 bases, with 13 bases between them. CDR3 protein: CASSYVWGAMNTEAFF. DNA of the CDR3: TGTGCCAGCAGTTACGTTTGGGGGGCTATGAACACTGAAGCTTTCTTT.

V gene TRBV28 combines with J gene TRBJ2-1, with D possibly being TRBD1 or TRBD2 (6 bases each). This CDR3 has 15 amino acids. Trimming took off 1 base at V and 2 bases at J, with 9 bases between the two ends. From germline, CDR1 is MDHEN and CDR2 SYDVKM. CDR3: CASSLLGGPYNEQFF. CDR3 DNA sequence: TGTGCCAGCAGTTTATTGGGGGGCCCCTACAATGAGCAGTTCTTC.

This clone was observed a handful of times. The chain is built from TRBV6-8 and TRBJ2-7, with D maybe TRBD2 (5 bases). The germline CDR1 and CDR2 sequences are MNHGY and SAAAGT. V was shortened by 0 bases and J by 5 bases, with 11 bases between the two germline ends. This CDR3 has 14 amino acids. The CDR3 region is CASSYSPEGHEQYV. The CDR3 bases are TGTGCCAGCAGTTACTCGCCTGAGGGTCACGAGCAGTACGTC.

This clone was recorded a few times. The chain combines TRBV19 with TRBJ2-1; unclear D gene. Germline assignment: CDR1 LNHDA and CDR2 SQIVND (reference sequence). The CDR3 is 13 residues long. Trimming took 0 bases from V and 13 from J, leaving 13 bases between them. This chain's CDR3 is CASSIDRSMNQFF. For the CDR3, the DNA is TGTGCCAGTAGTATAGATCGGTCTATGAACCAGTTCTTC.

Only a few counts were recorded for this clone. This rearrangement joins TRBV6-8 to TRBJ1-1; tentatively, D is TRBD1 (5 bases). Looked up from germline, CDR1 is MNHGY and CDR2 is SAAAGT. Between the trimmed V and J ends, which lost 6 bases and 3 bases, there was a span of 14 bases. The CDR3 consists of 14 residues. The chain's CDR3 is CASRGQGIYTEAFF. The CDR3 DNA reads TGTGCCAGCAGGGGCCAGGGAATCTACACTGAAGCTTTCTTT.

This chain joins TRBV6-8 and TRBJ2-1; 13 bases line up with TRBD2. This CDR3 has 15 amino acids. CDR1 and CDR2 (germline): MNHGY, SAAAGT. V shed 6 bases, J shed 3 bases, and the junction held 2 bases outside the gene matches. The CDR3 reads CASRRTSGGYNEQFF. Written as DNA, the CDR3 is TGTGCCAGCAGGAGGACTAGCGGGGGCTACAATGAGCAGTTCTTC.

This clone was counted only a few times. The CDR3 DNA is TGCGCCAGCAGTGAGAGCTACAATGAGCAGTTCTTC. Residues: CASSESYNEQFF. The rearrangement joins TRBV10-2 to TRBJ2-1; D is unclear. Trimming pared 2 bases from V and 3 bases from J, leaving 2 bases between. Germline CDR1 is WSHSY and CDR2 is SAAADI. This CDR3 has 12 residues.

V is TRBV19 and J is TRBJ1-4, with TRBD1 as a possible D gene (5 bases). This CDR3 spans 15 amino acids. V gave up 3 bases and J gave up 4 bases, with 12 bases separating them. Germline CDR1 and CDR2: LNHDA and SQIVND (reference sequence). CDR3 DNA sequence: TGTGCCAGTAGTATCGGGGGACGGGGTAATGAAAAACTGTTTTTT. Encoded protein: CASSIGGRGNEKLFF.